This TCR beta chain was profiled in a study of molecular identifiers for immune sequencing clone quantification. Preparation methods for the bulk TCR libraries were those previously described, with listed TCR primers. A single record per CDR3 protein comes from TCRdb applying MiXCR to the PCR reads. The table includes about 54,000 distinct CDR3 sequences, roughly a quarter detected once. This clonotype showed up just a few times. Its specificity is not known. Study-level points and caveats: Clones carrying above 20 RNA copies accounted for over 98% of effector molecules, under 1% in naive cells. Barcodes shared by identical TCR molecules could lead to underestimated sizes of highly expanded clones.

Sorting isolated naive CD8 T cells as CD8+CD4-CCR7+CD45RA+ events. This CDR3 spans 14 amino acids. CDR1 MNHEY and CDR2 SMNVEV come from the germline V gene (reference sequence). V shed 2 bases and J shed 2 bases, with 9 bases lying between them. The chain couples TRBV27 to TRBJ1-1; D is undetermined. Input material: naive CD8+ T cells from blood, with Jurkat cell RNA spiked in. Subset defined: FACS-sorted CD8+CD4-CCR7+CD45RA+ naive T cells. The origin of this receptor is a human donor in good health. Some libraries in this study had Jurkat cell RNA spiked in. The chain's CDR3 is CASSLGQENTEAFF. CDR3 sequence (DNA): TGTGCCAGCAGTTTAGGGCAGGAAAACACTGAAGCTTTCTTT.